The TCR beta chain described here comes from a study of T cells in Graves' hyperthyroidism and ophthalmopathy. Study context: At initial diagnosis, before any treatment had begun, peripheral blood was obtained. Broader study findings: In blood, most of the thyroid clonotypes expanded above 0.001 were also present. Ophthalmopathy and stable hyperthyroidism were separated by a 13 V-J model.

This clonotype was observed many times. The antigen remains undetermined. Ophthalmopathy in the patients scored at least 3 on Clinical Activity Score and at least 4 on NOSPECS grade, lasting under 3 months. Amplification targeted TCR beta CDR3 regions from RNA transcripts. HTBI primers were used for first-round RT-PCR of the TCR CDR3. TCRdb called the multiplex PCR reads again in MiXCR, with one record for every CDR3 protein. The data show hundreds of thousands of distinct CDR3 sequences, over 12% seen once. Source material: blood. The receptor's source is a man aged 18 to 29 with Graves' ophthalmopathy.

The CDR3 reads CASSLESGALVDTQYF. The DNA of the CDR3 is TGTGCCAGCAGCTTAGAATCAGGGGCCCTCGTAGATACGCAGTATTTT. V usage is TRBV13 and J usage is TRBJ2-3; D possibly corresponds to TRBD1 (6 bases). Germline V gene lookup returns CDR1 PRHDT and CDR2 FYEKMQ (reference sequence). This CDR3 region has 16 residues. Trimming cost V 1 base and J 5 bases, with 16 bases left between them. Full variable domain (missing parts from reference TRBV13 and TRBJ2-3): AAGVIQSPRHLIKEKRETATLKCYPIPRHDTVYWYQQGPGQDPQFLISFYEKMQSDKGSIPDRFSAQQFSDYHSELNMSSLELGDSALYFCASSLESGALVDTQYFGPGTRLTVL.